The 16 T cell receptor beta chains in this list originate from one sample, sequenced in a study of T cells in Graves' hyperthyroidism and ophthalmopathy. It was RNA transcripts that yielded the amplified TCR beta CDR3 regions. TCR CDR3 underwent first-round RT-PCR with the HTBI primer set. TCRdb redid the calling of the multiplex PCR reads with MiXCR, one entry per CDR3 protein. Here the sample spans hundreds of thousands of distinct CDR3 sequences, 38% being singletons. Sequencing used blood. These receptors were obtained from a man between 18 and 29 years old with Graves' hyperthyroidism.

The chain links TRBV7-2 to TRBJ2-7; 9 nucleotides align to TRBD2. TRBJ2-1 explains the end of the DNA better; the J call may be wrong. CDR3 length equals 18 residues. The V gene's germline CDR1 is SGHTA and CDR2 FQGNSA. CDR3 in DNA: TGTGCCAGCAGCGCCCGCGTTGGCGCGGGAGGGAACTACAATGAGCAGTTCTTC. It encodes CASSARVGAGGNYNEQFF.

With regard to this clonotype: A much larger clone differs from this one at a single base, so this may be a read error. The gene calls are TRBV7-3 and TRBJ1-1; 8 bases fit TRBD1. Germline assignment: CDR1 SGHTA and CDR2 FQGTGA. This CDR3 contains 12 residues. V was clipped by 6 bases and J by 11 bases; unmatched bases: 8. CDR3 loop: CASSYPGGVAFF. DNA of the CDR3: TGTGCCAGCAGTTATCCAGGGGGCGTGGCTTTCTTT.

The chain couples TRBV4-2 to TRBJ1-1; possible D gene TRBD1, 5 bases. The V end lost 7 bases, the J end lost 7 bases, and 19 bases lay between the germline ends. The CDR3 loop spans 14 amino acids. CDR1 LGHNA and CDR2 YNFKEQ come from the germline V gene. The CDR3 here is CASTTAGHSYEAFF. Here the CDR3 DNA reads TGTGCCAGCACCACGGCGGGGCATAGCTATGAAGCTTTCTTT.

This clonotype was observed at least ten times. One end of the junction varies from germline; a read error may be responsible. The chain uses TRBV5-1 and TRBJ2-7; 7 bases are a match to TRBD1. Germline-derived CDR1 and CDR2 are SGHRS and YFSETQ. This CDR3 has 14 amino acids. The CDR3 nucleotides are TGTGCCAGCAGCCCCGGGGACAGCTCCTACGAGCAGTACTTC. Translation: CASSPGDSSYEQYF.

The CDR3 spells CASSLGQGWAYEQYF. The DNA for the CDR3 is TGTGCCAGCAGCTTGGGACAGGGGTGGGCCTACGAGCAGTACTTC. The rearrangement uses TRBV7-9 and TRBJ2-7; the match to TRBD1 covers 10 bases. Unmatched junction bases numbered 4, after V lost 3 bases and J lost 2 bases. This CDR3 is 15 amino acids long. The germline CDR1 and CDR2 sequences are SEHNR and FQNEAQ (reference sequence).

The chain joins TRBV19 to TRBJ1-6; D might be TRBD1 (5 bases). V was pared by 9 bases and J by 7 bases, with 13 bases between. The CDR3 runs 13 residues. In germline, CDR1 is LNHDA, CDR2 SQIVND (reference sequence). CDR3 sequence: CAREGTGNSPLHF. CDR3 DNA: TGTGCCAGAGAAGGGACGGGGAATTCACCCCTCCACTTT.

Only a few counts were recorded for this clonotype. The V call is TRBV5-6, the J call TRBJ2-5; D is unresolved. The CDR3 has 15 amino acids. Germline-derived CDR1 and CDR2 are SGHDT and YYEEEE. Trimming cost V 5 bases and J 1 base, with 15 bases left between them. This CDR3 reads CASSPGSTTQETQYF. In nucleotides, the CDR3 is TGTGCCAGCAGTCCCGGCAGTACGACCCAAGAGACCCAGTACTTC. The full variable domain, its missing parts supplied by reference TRBV5-6 and TRBJ2-5, is DAGVTQSPTHLIKTRGQQVTLRCSPKSGHDTVSWYQQALGQGPQFIFQYYEEEERQRGNFPDRFSGHQFPNYSSELNVNALLLGDSALYLCASSPGSTTQETQYFGPGTRLLVL.

The chain joins TRBV10-3 to TRBJ1-5, with 8 bases matching TRBD1. In germline, CDR1 is ENHRY, CDR2 SYGVKD. J gave up 4 bases and V 11 bases, and 13 bases lay outside the gene matches. The CDR3 has 15 amino acids. This CDR3 is CACSYLDRANQPQHF. CDR3 DNA: TGTGCCTGCAGTTACCTGGACAGGGCGAATCAGCCCCAGCATTTT.

This clonotype was recorded only once. A much larger clone differs by one base, so this may be a read error. The rearrangement uses TRBV7-8 and TRBJ1-2; D perhaps matches TRBD1 (5 bases). The CDR3 sequence is 16 residues long. V lost 8 bases to trimming and J lost 2 bases, with 21 bases between them. Germline values: CDR1 SGHVS, CDR2 FQNEAQ. CDR3 amino acids: CASGPPRDGTNYGYTF. The CDR3 DNA reads as TGTGCCAGCGGGCCTCCCCGGGACGGAACGAACTATGGCTACACCTTC.

This chain links TRBV7-8 with TRBJ1-3; D is unclear. The CDR3 totals 16 residues. Trimming took off 6 bases at V and 0 bases at J, with 15 bases between the two ends. CDR1 and CDR2 from the germline V gene are SGHVS and FQNEAQ. The chain's CDR3 is CASSPGREYSGNTIYF. The CDR3 nucleotides are TGTGCCAGCAGTCCCGGACGGGAATACTCTGGAAACACCATATATTTT. Supplemented by reference TRBV7-8 and TRBJ1-3, the full variable domain reads GAGVSQSPRYKVAKRGQDVALRCDPISGHVSLFWYQQALGQGPEFLTYFQNEAQLDKSGLPSDRFFAERPEGSVSTLKIQRTQQEDSAVYLCASSPGREYSGNTIYFGEGSWLTVV.

The CDR3 spells CASSLTGTNTIYF. The CDR3, as DNA: TGTGCCAGCAGCCTCACAGGGACGAACACCATATATTTT. The chain employs TRBV7-2 and TRBJ1-3; possible D gene TRBD1, 6 bases. V lost 5 bases, J lost 7 bases, and 12 bases lay in between. CDR1 SGHTA and CDR2 FQGNSA come from the germline V gene. This CDR3 region has 13 residues.

The CDR3 region is CASSLFGEGNEKLFF. CDR3 bases: TGTGCCAGCAGCCTATTCGGCGAGGGGAATGAAAAACTGTTTTTT. The chain combines TRBV7-2 with TRBJ1-4; tentative D call: TRBD1 (5 bases). The CDR3 length is 15 residues. The V gene's germline CDR1 is SGHTA and CDR2 FQGNSA. Trimming removed 5 bases at V and 5 bases at J, with 15 bases between.

The rearrangement links TRBV6-5 to TRBJ1-6, with D possibly TRBD1 on 6 matching bases. Trimming removed 8 bases from V and 8 bases from J, with 10 bases in between. CDR3 size: 12 residues. Per the germline V gene, CDR1 is MNHEY and CDR2 is SVGAGI. The CDR3 sequence is CASPGGHSPLHF. In DNA, the CDR3 is TGTGCCAGCCCTGGGGGGCATTCACCCCTCCACTTT.

This clonotype occurred many times. The V gene is TRBV14, the J gene TRBJ1-4; a weak D match, TRBD1 (6 bases). Trimming shortened V by 2 bases and J by 6 bases, and 10 bases separated the two germline ends. Germline-derived CDR1 and CDR2 are SGHDN and FVKESK. The CDR3 contains 14 residues. The CDR3 loop is CASSQNRVDEKLFF. The CDR3 bases are TGTGCCAGCAGCCAAAACAGGGTCGATGAAAAACTGTTTTTT. Drawing the rest from reference TRBV14 and TRBJ1-4, the complete variable domain is EAGVTQFPSHSVIEKGQTVTLRCDPISGHDNLYWYRRVMGKEIKFLLHFVKESKQDESGMPNNRFLAERTGGTYSTLKVQPAELEDSGVYFCASSQNRVDEKLFFGSGTQLSVL.

As for this clonotype: Given a much more abundant clone one base away, this may be a read error. The CDR3 does not close with the conserved phenylalanine or tryptophan, likely indicating a read error. The chain employs TRBV7-9 and TRBJ2-7, with D uncertain. Trimming took 5 bases from V and 5 from J, leaving 7 bases between them. The CDR3 extends over 11 amino acids. Germline CDR1 SEHNR, CDR2 FQNEAQ (reference sequence). Here the CDR3 DNA reads TGTGCCAGCAGCGACCCGGACGAGCAGTACCTC. It encodes CASSDPDEQYL.

Remarks on this clonotype: The junction and the germline gene differ at one end; a read error may be behind it. The chain couples TRBV7-2 to TRBJ2-7, with D perhaps TRBD2 (7 bases). The CDR3 is 14 amino acids. CDR1 is SGHTA and CDR2 is FQGNSA in the germline V gene. The CDR3 here is CASSQVPGDYGQYF. CDR3 bases: TGCGCCAGCAGCCAAGTTCCAGGGGACTACGGGCAGTACTTC. The full variable domain, with the rest looked up from reference TRBV7-2 and TRBJ2-7, is GAGVSQSPSNKVTEKGKDVELRCDPISGHTALYWYRQSLGQGLEFLIYFQGNSAPDKSGLPSDRFSAERTGGSVSTLTIQRTQQEDSAVYLCASSQVPGDYGQYFGPGTRLTVT.